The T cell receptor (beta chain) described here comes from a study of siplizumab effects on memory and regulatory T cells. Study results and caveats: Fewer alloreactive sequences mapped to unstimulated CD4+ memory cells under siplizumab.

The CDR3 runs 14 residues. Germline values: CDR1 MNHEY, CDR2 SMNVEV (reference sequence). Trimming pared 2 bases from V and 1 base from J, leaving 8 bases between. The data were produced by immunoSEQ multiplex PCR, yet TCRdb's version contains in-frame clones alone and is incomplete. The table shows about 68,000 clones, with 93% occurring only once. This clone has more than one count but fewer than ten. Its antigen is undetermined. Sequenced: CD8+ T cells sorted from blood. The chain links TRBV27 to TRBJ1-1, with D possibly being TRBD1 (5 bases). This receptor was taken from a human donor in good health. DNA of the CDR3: TGTGCCAGCAGTTTACAGGGAACGAACACTGAAGCTTTCTTT. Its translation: CASSLQGTNTEAFF.